These 32 T cell receptor beta chains share one sample of origin, sequenced in a study of CD8 T cells in ankylosing spondylitis. TCRdb reanalysed the 5' RACE reads using MiXCR and keeps one entry per CDR3 protein. In the table there are a few hundred thousand distinct CDR3 sequences, 20% to 30% of which are singletons. The sample comprised blood, either unsorted or a sorted T cell fraction (not recorded which). These receptors were obtained from a male donor with ankylosing spondylitis or in good health (not recorded which).

V and J are TRBV20-1 and TRBJ2-2, with D tentatively TRBD1 or TRBD2 (5 bases each). This CDR3 region has 14 residues. CDR1 is DFQATT and CDR2 is SNEGSKA in the germline V gene (reference sequence). Deletions cut 4 bases from V and 2 bases from J, with 11 bases between. As DNA, the CDR3 is TGCAGTGCTATACGGGACCTCAACACCGGGGAGCTGTTTTTT. As protein: CSAIRDLNTGELFF.

The chain combines TRBV7-8 with TRBJ1-6, with 7 bases fitting TRBD1. Germline V gene lookup returns CDR1 SGHVS and CDR2 FQNEAQ. The CDR3 sequence is 16 residues long. V was pared by 6 bases and J by 3 bases, with 8 bases of the junction left unmatched. CDR3 sequence reads: CASRSAAGGYNSPLHF. The DNA of the CDR3 is TGTGCCAGCAGGTCGGCGGCAGGGGGCTATAATTCACCCCTCCACTTT.

The table lists this clonotype with many counts. The J gene is TRBJ1-3, the V gene TRBV20-1, with D unclear. The CDR3 length is 13 residues. Germline values: CDR1 DFQATT, CDR2 SNEGSKA (reference sequence). V was shortened by 6 bases and J by 3 bases, with 12 bases between the two germline ends. CDR3 DNA sequence: TGCAGTGCGAGAAGGAGGGTTGGAAACACCATATATTTT. Translated: CSARRRVGNTIYF.

As DNA, the CDR3 is TGTGCCAGCAGCACGGACAGGGCGCCAGATACGCAGTATTTT. Translating gives CASSTDRAPDTQYF. The genes are TRBV12-3 or TRBV12-4 and TRBJ2-3; 8 positions match TRBD1. J lost 4 bases, V lost 6 bases, and 6 bases had no gene match. This CDR3 has 14 residues.

Ten or more counts support this clonotype. J is TRBJ2-7 and V is TRBV3-1, with D uncertain. This CDR3 is built from 11 residues. Germline V gene sequence: CDR1 LGHDT, CDR2 YNNKEL (reference sequence). V was clipped by 5 bases and J by 3 bases, with 5 bases between them. The CDR3 region is CASSFNYEQYF. The CDR3 nucleotides are TGTGCCAGCAGCTTCAACTACGAGCAGTACTTC.

The V gene is TRBV7-9, the J gene TRBJ2-7; TRBD1 aligns across 9 bases. The CDR3 is 15 residues long. After removal of 0 bases from V and 5 bases from J, the junction contained 5 bases not matched to a gene. Looked up from germline, CDR1 is SEHNR and CDR2 is FQNEAQ (reference sequence). CDR3: CASSLAAQGANEQYF. The CDR3 DNA sequence: TGTGCCAGCAGCTTAGCGGCACAGGGGGCCAACGAGCAGTACTTC.

This clonotype was counted only a few times. This CDR3 reads CSVEKQGSNYGYTF. In nucleotides, the CDR3 is TGCAGCGTTGAAAAACAGGGCTCCAACTATGGCTACACCTTC. The V and J genes are TRBV29-1 and TRBJ1-2, with D possibly matching TRBD1 (6 bases). There are 14 residues in the CDR3. In germline, CDR1 is SQVTM, CDR2 ANQGSEA. Deletions cut 2 bases from V and 2 bases from J, with 12 bases between.

This clonotype was seen more than once but under ten times. The rearrangement uses TRBV12-3 or TRBV12-4 and TRBJ1-1; D is undetermined. This CDR3 contains 12 residues. V gave up 5 bases and J gave up 5 bases, with 9 bases separating them. The CDR3 DNA is TGTGCCAGCAGTGCGAGGTTAACTGAAGCTTTCTTT. It encodes CASSARLTEAFF.

This clonotype occurred many times. V usage is TRBV28 and J usage is TRBJ1-6, with 7 bases lining up with TRBD1. CDR1 is MDHEN and CDR2 is SYDVKM in the germline V gene. V dropped 3 bases and J dropped 10; count of bases not matched to a gene: 9. The CDR3 is 15 residues long. The CDR3 reads CASSLSRQGSSPLHF. As DNA, the CDR3 is TGTGCCAGCAGTTTGTCTCGACAGGGTAGCTCACCCCTCCACTTT. The variable domain in full, completed from reference TRBV28 and TRBJ1-6, reads DVKVTQSSRYLVKRTGEKVFLECVQDMDHENMFWYRQDPGLGLRLIYFSYDVKMKEKGDIPEGYSVSREKKERFSLILESASTNQTSMYLCASSLSRQGSSPLHFGNGTRLTVT.

The CDR3 region has the DNA TGCAGTGCCCTCGAGCGGGGTCGCGGCACAGATACGCAGTATTTT. Its protein product is CSALERGRGTDTQYF. This chain uses TRBV20-1 with TRBJ2-3; 7 nucleotides agree with TRBD2. The CDR3 loop spans 15 amino acids. V lost 6 bases to trimming and J lost 1 base; unmatched junction nucleotides: 10. Germline assignment: CDR1 DFQATT and CDR2 SNEGSKA (reference sequence).

Ten or more counts support this clonotype. The chain links TRBV20-1 to TRBJ1-1; D not certain. Germline CDR1 and CDR2: DFQATT and SNEGSKA (reference sequence). Trimming took 6 bases from V and 8 from J, leaving 13 bases between them. The CDR3 sequence is 11 residues long. The CDR3, as DNA: TGCAGTGCCCCCCCAGGCGGGGAAGCTTTCTTT. It is translated as CSAPPGGEAFF.

This clonotype was seen at least ten times. The J gene is TRBJ2-7, the V gene TRBV5-5; D is undetermined. V shed 1 base and J shed 3 bases, with 8 bases lying between them. Germline V gives CDR1 SGHKS, CDR2 YYEKEE (reference sequence). CDR3 size: 13 residues. The CDR3 DNA reads as TGTGCCAGCAGCTTGCGAGACGGCTACGAGCAGTACTTC. This gives the protein CASSLRDGYEQYF.

This clonotype was recorded many times. The rearrangement joins TRBV12-3 or TRBV12-4 to TRBJ1-5; 8 positions agree with TRBD1. V trimming: 3 bases; J trimming: 4 bases; junction bases outside the gene matches: 8. The CDR3 totals 16 residues. CDR3 loop: CASSFAVGQGNQPQHF. Here the CDR3 DNA reads TGTGCCAGCAGTTTTGCCGTAGGACAGGGAAATCAGCCCCAGCATTTT.

This clonotype was counted at least ten times. The V and J genes are TRBV20-1 and TRBJ1-1; D is unclear. Germline CDR1 and CDR2: DFQATT and SNEGSKA (reference sequence). The CDR3 runs 12 residues. V was pared by 6 bases and J by 1 base, with 9 bases between. CDR3 sequence (DNA): TGCAGTGCAACCTCGGGGAACACTGAAGCTTTCTTT. It codes for CSATSGNTEAFF.

This clonotype has ten or more counts. The V gene is TRBV16, the J gene TRBJ1-5; the match to TRBD1 covers 7 bases. The ends lost 0 bases at V and 1 base at J; junction bases unmatched: 3. Per germline, CDR1 KGHSY and CDR2 FQNENV. The CDR3 length is 16 residues. CDR3 DNA: TGTGCCAGCAGCCAATCGGCAGGGGGAAGCAATCAGCCCCAGCATTTT. Its protein is CASSQSAGGSNQPQHF.

This clonotype turned up a few times. This chain links TRBV15 with TRBJ2-2, with D possibly being TRBD1 or TRBD2 (6 bases each). Per germline, CDR1 LNHNV and CDR2 YYDKDF (reference sequence). This CDR3 spans 15 amino acids. The ends were cut back, 5 bases at V and 5 bases at J, with 15 bases in the middle. The CDR3 is CATSAEGGKTGELFF. The CDR3 coding sequence is TGTGCCACCAGCGCCGAGGGGGGCAAGACCGGGGAGCTGTTTTTT.

The chain combines TRBV20-1 with TRBJ2-7; 7 bases line up with TRBD2. V lost 5 bases and J lost 4; bases outside the gene matches: 11. The CDR3 consists of 14 residues. Germline lookup yields CDR1 DFQATT and CDR2 SNEGSKA (reference sequence). The CDR3 here is CSAQLGGEIYEQYF. DNA for the CDR3: TGCAGTGCTCAACTGGGAGGGGAGATTTACGAGCAGTACTTC.

This clonotype was seen many times. The rearrangement joins TRBV6-2 or TRBV6-3 to TRBJ2-1, with 10 bases fitting TRBD2. With V trimmed by 6 bases and J by 1 base, 9 bases remained unmatched. The CDR3 totals 17 residues. Germline CDR1 is MNHEY and CDR2 is SVGEGT. The CDR3 DNA reads as TGTGCCAGCAGAACCTCTAGCGGGGGAGGGTCCTACAATGAGCAGTTCTTC. Translated: CASRTSSGGGSYNEQFF.

The chain recombines TRBV12-3 or TRBV12-4 with TRBJ2-7; D is perhaps TRBD1 or TRBD2 (5 bases each). The V and J ends lost 1 base and 4 bases respectively, with 11 bases between them. This CDR3 region has 14 residues. This CDR3 is CASSLGGTGYEQYF. For the CDR3, the DNA is TGTGCCAGCAGTTTAGGGGGGACCGGGTACGAGCAGTACTTC.

Worth noting for this clonotype: Possible read error: a much larger clone is one base away. V is TRBV6-2 or TRBV6-3 and J is TRBJ2-7, with D perhaps TRBD1 (6 bases). The CDR3 has 15 residues. Germline V gene sequence: CDR1 MNHEY, CDR2 SVGEGT. In DNA form, the CDR3 reads TGTGCCTGCAGTTACGCGTCAGGGGCTACCTACGAGCAGTACTTC. Translated, it gives CACSYASGATYEQYF.

The sample holds many counts of this clonotype. V and J are TRBV20-1 and TRBJ2-7, with 7 positions matching TRBD2. Trimming cost V 5 bases and J 6 bases; bases outside gene matches: 7. There are 12 residues in the CDR3. Germline V CDR1 and CDR2: DFQATT, SNEGSKA (reference sequence). The CDR3 sequence is CSAALGGTEQYF. CDR3 DNA sequence: TGCAGTGCTGCCCTGGGGGGGACCGAGCAGTACTTC.

A few counts support this clonotype. The chain recombines TRBV20-1 with TRBJ2-1, with 12 positions matching TRBD2. Trimming removed 6 bases from V and 8 bases from J; junction bases left unmatched: 8. The CDR3 totals 14 residues. Germline CDR1 reads DFQATT; CDR2 reads SNEGSKA (reference sequence). The CDR3 nucleotides read TGCAGTGCCCTCCTAGCGGGGGGGAATTATGAGCAGTTCTTC. Amino acids: CSALLAGGNYEQFF.

This clonotype appeared a few times. The CDR3 DNA sequence: TGTGCCAGCAGCTTAAGGTCTCCAGGGGTCTATAATTCACCCCTCCACTTT. As protein: CASSLRSPGVYNSPLHF. The rearrangement joins TRBV11-2 to TRBJ1-6; tentative D call: TRBD1 (6 bases). V gave up 2 bases and J gave up 3 bases, with 14 bases separating them. Germline V CDR1 and CDR2: SGHAT, FQNNGV. The CDR3 is made up of 17 amino acids.

This clonotype was picked up many times. Written as DNA, the CDR3 is TGTGCCACCAGCCCGTGGGGGAACCAAGAGACCCAGTACTTC. Protein sequence: CATSPWGNQETQYF. The chain uses TRBV15 and TRBJ2-5; TRBD1 or TRBD2 may be the D gene (5 bases each). V lost 5 bases, J lost 0 bases, and 10 bases lay in between. The CDR3 contains 14 residues. CDR1 and CDR2 from the germline V gene are LNHNV and YYDKDF (reference sequence).

In this sample, this clonotype turned up a few times. This rearrangement joins TRBV4-2 to TRBJ2-1; D not resolved. CDR1 and CDR2 from the germline V gene are LGHNA and YNFKEQ. CDR3 length: 13 residues. The V end was cut by 3 bases, the J end by 16 bases, with 19 bases between. This CDR3 is CASSQEKTGRSFF. The CDR3, as DNA: TGTGCCAGCAGCCAGGAGAAGACGGGCCGATCTTTCTTC.

J is TRBJ1-5 and V is TRBV28; 7 bases are a match to TRBD1. The CDR3 spans 14 residues. J gave up 5 bases and V 2 bases, and 3 bases lay outside the gene matches. Germline CDR1 reads MDHEN; CDR2 reads SYDVKM. The CDR3 sequence is CASSLPDRYQPQHF. CDR3 sequence (DNA): TGTGCCAGCAGTTTACCGGACAGGTATCAGCCCCAGCATTTT.

Only a few counts were recorded for this clonotype. This chain uses TRBV20-1 with TRBJ2-6; possible D gene TRBD1, 6 bases. Per the germline V gene, CDR1 is DFQATT and CDR2 is SNEGSKA (reference sequence). The CDR3 runs 16 residues. Trimming took off 0 bases at V and 2 bases at J, with 11 bases between the two ends. As DNA, the CDR3 is TGCAGTGCTAGAGATCTGGCAGGGGCTGGGGCCAACGTCCTGACTTTC. It translates to CSARDLAGAGANVLTF.

The V gene is TRBV20-1, the J gene TRBJ1-1; tentatively, D is TRBD1 (6 bases). Trimming cost V 6 bases and J 9 bases, with 17 bases left between them. The germline V gene has CDR1 DFQATT and CDR2 SNEGSKA (reference sequence). The CDR3 sequence is 12 residues long. CDR3 coding DNA: TGCAGTGCCGCGACAGGTCCGCAAAAAGCTTTCTTT. It specifies CSAATGPQKAFF.

This chain connects TRBV7-8 to TRBJ2-5, with D possibly called TRBD1 or TRBD2 (8 bases each). This CDR3 is 18 amino acids long. Deletions cut 1 base from V and 4 bases from J, with 22 bases between. Germline lookup yields CDR1 SGHVS and CDR2 FQNEAQ. The CDR3 sequence is CASSLVARGLAGGETQYF. The CDR3 DNA sequence: TGTGCCAGCAGCTTAGTGGCCAGGGGGCTAGCGGGTGGAGAGACCCAGTACTTC.

This chain connects TRBV12-3 or TRBV12-4 to TRBJ1-2; possible D gene TRBD1, 5 bases. There are 15 residues in the CDR3. With 5 bases removed from V and 5 bases from J, the gap between germline ends came to 18 bases. This chain's CDR3 is CASSPDGALAYGYTF. CDR3 DNA sequence: TGTGCCAGCAGTCCTGACGGGGCGTTAGCGTATGGCTACACCTTC.

The chain couples TRBV20-1 to TRBJ2-5; D is possibly TRBD2 (7 bases). V shed 7 bases and J shed 1 base, with 13 bases lying between them. CDR1 is DFQATT, CDR2 SNEGSKA, per germline (reference sequence). The CDR3 sequence is 13 residues long. The CDR3 here is CSGGGPLQETQYF. For the CDR3, the DNA is TGCAGTGGGGGGGGGCCCCTCCAAGAGACCCAGTACTTC.

About this clonotype itself: An end of the junction does not agree with germline; a read error may underlie this. This rearrangement joins TRBV20-1 to TRBJ1-5; no firm D call. CDR3 length: 12 residues. From germline, CDR1 is DFQATT and CDR2 SNEGSKA (reference sequence). The CDR3 DNA reads TGCAGTGCTCGAGACCGCGATCAGCCCCAGCATTTT. It specifies CSARDRDQPQHF.